Below, 29 T cell receptor beta chains from the same sample are listed, as sequenced in a study of post-analysis software for immune sequencing data. Findings and limits, study-wide: In patients, 4 to 6 TRBV segments were more frequent than in controls, with TRBV5-6, TRBV5-1 and TRBV20-1 among them.

Their antigen targets remain unknown. The library was made from cDNA and included unique molecular identifiers. Each CDR3 protein gets one entry after TCRdb re-called the PCR reads with MiXCR. Seen here are about half a million distinct CDR3 sequences, over 35% observed once, and the top ten hold 9.5% to 13%. The sample was blood. Receptor source: a girl between 10 and 17 years old with multiple sclerosis.

The chain carries TRBV14 and TRBJ2-1; TRBD2 matches at 10 bases. This CDR3 is built from 16 residues. V trimming: 3 bases; J trimming: 4 bases; junction bases outside the gene matches: 6. Germline assignment: CDR1 SGHDN and CDR2 FVKESK. The DNA of the CDR3 is TGTGCCAGCAGCCACATTGGACTAGCGGTATACAATGAGCAGTTCTTC. It translates to CASSHIGLAVYNEQFF.

This clonotype was observed a handful of times. The V call is TRBV12-3 or TRBV12-4, the J call TRBJ2-1, with 13 bases lining up with TRBD2. The CDR3 sequence is 15 residues long. The V and J ends lost 8 bases and 13 bases, in that order; junction bases with no gene match: 14. The chain's CDR3 is CASRVGLAGDTGQFF. CDR3 sequence (DNA): TGTGCCAGCCGAGTTGGACTAGCGGGAGATACGGGCCAGTTCTTC.

The V and J genes are TRBV7-2 and TRBJ2-7, with D possibly TRBD2 on 6 matching bases. This CDR3 region has 16 residues. V dropped 1 base and J dropped 0 bases, with 13 bases sitting between them. Germline-derived CDR1 and CDR2 are SGHTA and FQGNSA. The CDR3 here is CASSLGVTRSSYEQYF. CDR3 nucleotides: TGTGCCAGCAGCTTAGGGGTGACTAGATCCTCCTACGAGCAGTACTTC. The full variable domain, its missing parts supplied by reference TRBV7-2 and TRBJ2-7, is GAGVSQSPSNKVTEKGKDVELRCDPISGHTALYWYRQSLGQGLEFLIYFQGNSAPDKSGLPSDRFSAERTGGSVSTLTIQRTQQEDSAVYLCASSLGVTRSSYEQYFGPGTRLTVT.

This clonotype was recorded a few times. The chain has TRBV6-6 and TRBJ1-6; 9 positions agree with TRBD1. Germline V CDR1 and CDR2: MNHNY, SVGAGI (reference sequence). After removal of 4 bases from V and 8 bases from J, the junction contained 6 bases not matched to a gene. This CDR3 comprises 15 residues. This chain's CDR3 is CASSSRTGEYSPLHF. The CDR3 nucleotides are TGTGCCAGCAGTTCCCGGACAGGGGAGTATTCACCCCTCCACTTT.

The chain is built from TRBV7-9 and TRBJ2-3; 8 positions agree with TRBD2. Germline V gives CDR1 SEHNR, CDR2 FQNEAQ (reference sequence). V shed 5 bases and J 0 bases; nucleotides not matched to a gene: 7. The CDR3 totals 16 residues. In DNA form, the CDR3 reads TGTGCCAGCAGCCCGACCGGGACTAGGAGCACAGATACGCAGTATTTT. Translated: CASSPTGTRSTDTQYF.

This clonotype has just a few counts. The V and J genes are TRBV7-2 and TRBJ2-1; a weak D match, TRBD2 (5 bases). Germline assignment: CDR1 SGHTA and CDR2 FQGNSA. The CDR3 extends over 15 amino acids. The V and J ends lost 5 bases and 0 bases respectively, with 11 bases between them. The CDR3 coding sequence is TGTGCCAGCAGCACCGGGGTCGACTCCTACAATGAGCAGTTCTTC. It encodes CASSTGVDSYNEQFF.

This chain joins TRBV19 and TRBJ2-3; D gene uncertain. The CDR3 is 16 residues long. Germline V gene data show CDR1 as LNHDA and CDR2 as SQIVND (reference sequence). V gave up 1 base and J gave up 0 bases, with 11 bases separating them. The DNA for the CDR3 is TGTGCCAGTAGTATAGGGGCGGATCGAAGCACAGATACGCAGTATTTT. Protein: CASSIGADRSTDTQYF.

V usage is TRBV18 and J usage is TRBJ2-1; TRBD2 agrees at 13 bases. With 3 bases clipped from V and 5 bases from J, the junction kept 4 bases outside the gene matches. The length of the CDR3 is 16 residues. Germline CDR1 and CDR2: KGHSH and LQKENI. CDR3 protein: CASSPGLAGVHNEQFF. Here the CDR3 DNA reads TGTGCCAGCTCACCTGGACTAGCGGGAGTCCACAATGAGCAGTTCTTC.

There are a few counts of this clonotype. This chain links TRBV29-1 with TRBJ2-1; 7 bases are shared with TRBD1. This CDR3 spans 14 amino acids. Trimming took 4 bases from V and 0 from J; bases not matched to a gene: 3. Germline V gene data show CDR1 as SQVTM and CDR2 as ANQGSEA. CDR3 DNA sequence: TGCAGCGTTGCCAGGACAGGCTCCTACAATGAGCAGTTCTTC. Residues: CSVARTGSYNEQFF.

The chain combines TRBV28 with TRBJ2-7; D perhaps matches TRBD1 (5 bases). Between the trimmed V and J ends, which lost 6 bases and 5 bases, there was a span of 23 bases. The CDR3 extends over 16 amino acids. CDR1 is MDHEN and CDR2 is SYDVKM in the germline V gene. CDR3 in amino acids: CASSQRTFGQTDEQYF. DNA for the CDR3: TGTGCCAGCAGCCAGAGGACCTTCGGACAAACGGACGAGCAGTACTTC.

The chain uses TRBV20-1 and TRBJ1-2; D is unclear. Germline lookup yields CDR1 DFQATT and CDR2 SNEGSKA (reference sequence). There are 13 residues in the CDR3. This chain's CDR3 is CSKRETGVSGYTF. CDR3 DNA sequence: TGCAGCAAAAGGGAAACGGGAGTGAGTGGCTACACCTTC.

The chain is built from TRBV4-2 and TRBJ2-7, with 11 positions matching TRBD2. The CDR3 is 16 residues long. CDR1 is LGHNA, CDR2 YNFKEQ, per germline. V shed 1 base, J shed 3 bases, and the junction held 5 bases outside the gene matches. CDR3 residues: CASSQALAGGGYEQYF. The DNA for the CDR3 is TGTGCCAGCAGCCAAGCTTTAGCGGGAGGGGGCTACGAGCAGTACTTC.

J is TRBJ1-2 and V is TRBV25-1; 10 nucleotides align to TRBD1. Trimming removed 2 bases from V and 8 bases from J; junction bases left unmatched: 8. The germline V gene has CDR1 MGHDK and CDR2 SYGVNS. There are 15 residues in the CDR3. The chain's CDR3 is CASSEAGTGAAGYTF. In nucleotides, the CDR3 is TGTGCCAGCAGTGAAGCCGGGACAGGGGCCGCAGGCTACACCTTC.

J is TRBJ1-5 and V is TRBV27, with D unresolved. V was pared by 11 bases and J by 7 bases, with 6 bases between. This CDR3 region has 9 residues. CDR1 MNHEY and CDR2 SMNVEV come from the germline V gene (reference sequence). CDR3 sequence reads: CAPEQPQHF. The CDR3 DNA reads TGTGCCCCGGAACAGCCCCAGCATTTT.

The chain uses TRBV15 and TRBJ2-1; 9 positions match TRBD1. V was pared by 0 bases and J by 10 bases, with 10 bases of the junction left unmatched. Germline V lookup: CDR1 LNHNV, CDR2 YYDKDF (reference sequence). The CDR3 consists of 16 residues. CDR3 nucleotide sequence: TGTGCCACCAGCAGAGATCTCGGGACAGGGTGTCGGGAGCAGTTCTTC. It encodes CATSRDLGTGCREQFF.

The chain joins TRBV11-2 to TRBJ1-2; D may be TRBD1 (5 bases). The CDR3 covers 17 residues. Germline CDR1 reads SGHAT; CDR2 reads FQNNGV. V lost 5 bases and J lost 0, with 19 bases in between. CDR3 sequence (DNA): TGTGCCAGCAGCGCCTTAAGAGGAGGGGACTCTAACTATGGCTACACCTTC. Amino acid sequence: CASSALRGGDSNYGYTF.

The chain is built from TRBV24-1 and TRBJ2-4; the D gene could be TRBD1 or TRBD2 (5 bases each). With 5 bases removed from V and 7 bases from J, the gap between germline ends came to 11 bases. Germline values: CDR1 KGHDR, CDR2 SFDVKD. This CDR3 is built from 13 residues. CDR3 sequence reads: CATSGDLGNIQYF. The CDR3 DNA reads TGTGCCACCAGTGGGGACCTCGGGAACATTCAGTACTTC.

This clonotype has a single count. A much larger clonotype is one base distant, so this may be a read error. The rearrangement links TRBV28 to TRBJ2-1; D might be TRBD2 (7 bases). Germline values: CDR1 MDHEN, CDR2 SYDVKM. The CDR3 runs 12 residues. V was shortened by 10 bases and J by 12 bases, with 19 bases between the two germline ends. CDR3 loop: CANTSRGGSQFF. CDR3 nucleotides: TGTGCCAACACCTCTAGGGGGGGCTCGCAGTTCTTC. Complete variable domain (other parts from reference TRBV28 and TRBJ2-1): DVKVTQSSRYLVKRTGEKVFLECVQDMDHENMFWYRQDPGLGLRLIYFSYDVKMKEKGDIPEGYSVSREKKERFSLILESASTNQTSMYLCANTSRGGSQFFGPGTRLTVL.

The V gene is TRBV25-1, the J gene TRBJ2-1; TRBD2 agrees at 8 bases. The DNA end lines up better with TRBJ2-7; the J call may be wrong. Germline V gene lookup returns CDR1 MGHDK and CDR2 SYGVNS. The CDR3 is 16 amino acids. The CDR3 DNA is TGTGCCAGCAGTCTCCAGGGACTAGACCCCTACAATGAGCAGTACTTC. Its protein is CASSLQGLDPYNEQYF.

The chain carries TRBV7-6 and TRBJ2-1; TRBD2 matches at 10 bases. Trimming cost V 5 bases and J 5 bases; bases outside gene matches: 6. The CDR3 runs to 15 residues. CDR1 and CDR2 (germline): SGHVS, FNYEAQ. As DNA, the CDR3 is TGTGCCAGCAGCAAAACTAGCGGGAAAGACAATGAGCAGTTCTTC. Its translation: CASSKTSGKDNEQFF.

The chain couples TRBV30 to TRBJ2-7, with D tentatively TRBD2 (5 bases). This CDR3 has 14 amino acids. Germline CDR1 and CDR2: GTSNPN and SVGIG (reference sequence). V dropped 3 bases and J dropped 2 bases, with 14 bases sitting between them. The CDR3 DNA is TGTGCCTGGAGCCCTTTAGGGAGTACCTACGAGCAGTACTTC. This gives the protein CAWSPLGSTYEQYF.

This chain links TRBV6-6 with TRBJ2-5; D is perhaps TRBD1 (5 bases). The J call may not be correct, given that the DNA end is closer to TRBJ2-7. CDR3 length: 14 amino acids. Looked up from germline, CDR1 is MNHNY and CDR2 is SVGAGI (reference sequence). The CDR3 DNA reads TGTGCCAGCACTCCCCGCGGCCAGGGTCGCGAGCAGTACTTC. Translating it yields CASTPRGQGREQYF.

The chain is built from TRBV5-1 and TRBJ1-2, with 9 bases aligning to TRBD1. Germline loops: CDR1 SGHRS, CDR2 YFSETQ. The ends lost 1 base at V and 4 bases at J; junction bases unmatched: 8. The CDR3 is 16 amino acids. The CDR3 coding sequence is TGCGCCAGCAGCTTGTTAGAGAACAGGGGGCGCTATGGCTACACCTTC. It specifies CASSLLENRGRYGYTF.

The chain has TRBV28 and TRBJ2-1, with 8 positions matching TRBD2. Germline trimming cut 10 bases from V and 5 bases from J; bases unmatched to any gene: 7. The CDR3 consists of 13 residues. Germline V CDR1 and CDR2: MDHEN, SYDVKM. Written as DNA, the CDR3 is TGTGCCACGGGCGGGAGGACAGACAATGAGCAGTTCTTC. Protein sequence: CATGGRTDNEQFF.

The chain uses TRBV20-1 and TRBJ2-7, with D uncertain. In germline, CDR1 is DFQATT, CDR2 SNEGSKA (reference sequence). The CDR3 covers 13 residues. Trimming pared 0 bases from V and 3 bases from J, leaving 9 bases between. The CDR3 loop reads CSARDRPGYEQYF. As DNA, the CDR3 is TGCAGTGCTAGAGATCGGCCAGGCTACGAGCAGTACTTC.

The table lists this clonotype with many counts. CDR3 protein: CSVEEGAGETQYF. DNA of the CDR3: TGCAGCGTTGAGGAGGGGGCAGGAGAGACCCAGTACTTC. V gene TRBV29-1 combines with J gene TRBJ2-5; TRBD1 might be the D (7 bases). V was cut by 3 bases and J by 4 bases, with 12 bases left in between. Germline CDR1 is SQVTM and CDR2 is ANQGSEA. The CDR3 runs 13 residues.

The chain uses TRBV28 and TRBJ2-5; 8 bases are a match to TRBD1. The J call is in doubt because the DNA end fits TRBJ2-7 better. The germline gives CDR1 MDHEN, CDR2 SYDVKM. The CDR3 has 11 amino acids. CDR3 sequence (DNA): TGTGCCATCGGACAGGGTTACGAGCAGTACTTC. Amino acids: CAIGQGYEQYF.

This clonotype was observed a single time. V usage is TRBV20-1 and J usage is TRBJ2-7, with D maybe TRBD1 (5 bases). The CDR3 extends over 14 amino acids. The germline V gene encodes CDR1 DFQATT and CDR2 SNEGSKA (reference sequence). This CDR3 reads CGVYPVDTSYEQYF. CDR3 bases: TGCGGTGTTTACCCCGTGGACACCTCCTACGAGCAGTACTTC.

The rearrangement uses TRBV9 and TRBJ2-1; TRBD2 matches at 14 bases. V dropped 0 bases and J dropped 4; count of bases not matched to a gene: 9. The CDR3 contains 19 residues. CDR1 is SGDLS and CDR2 is YYNGEE in the germline V gene. The CDR3 bases are TGTGCCAGCAGCGTAGGACTAGCGGGAGGGCCCGTAGGATACAATGAGCAGTTCTTC. Residues: CASSVGLAGGPVGYNEQFF.